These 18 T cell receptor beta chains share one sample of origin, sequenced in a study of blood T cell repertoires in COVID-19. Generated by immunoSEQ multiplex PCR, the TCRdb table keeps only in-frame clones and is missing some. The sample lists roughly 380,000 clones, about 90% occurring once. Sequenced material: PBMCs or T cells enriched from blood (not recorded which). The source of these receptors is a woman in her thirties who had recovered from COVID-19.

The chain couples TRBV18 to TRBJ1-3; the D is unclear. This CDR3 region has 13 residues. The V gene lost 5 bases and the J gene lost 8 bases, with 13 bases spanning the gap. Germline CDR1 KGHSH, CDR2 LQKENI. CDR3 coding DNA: TGTGCCAGCTCATCGCCTACCCGGGACACCATATATTTT. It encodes CASSSPTRDTIYF.

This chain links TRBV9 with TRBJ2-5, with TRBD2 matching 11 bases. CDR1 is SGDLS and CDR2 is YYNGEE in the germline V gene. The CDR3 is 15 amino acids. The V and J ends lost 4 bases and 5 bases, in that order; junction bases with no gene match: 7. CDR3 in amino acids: CASSTGTSGLETQYF. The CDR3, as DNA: TGTGCCAGCAGCACTGGGACTAGCGGTTTGGAGACCCAGTACTTC.

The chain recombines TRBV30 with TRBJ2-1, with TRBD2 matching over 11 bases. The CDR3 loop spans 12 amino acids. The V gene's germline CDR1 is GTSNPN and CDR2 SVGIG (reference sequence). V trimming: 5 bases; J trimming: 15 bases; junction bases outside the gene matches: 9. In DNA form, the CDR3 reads TGTGCCTGGCGCCATAGCGGGGGGGCCGCGTTCTTC. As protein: CAWRHSGGAAFF. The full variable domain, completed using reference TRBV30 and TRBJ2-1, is SQTIHQWPATLVQPVGSPLSLECTVEGTSNPNLYWYRQAAGRGLQLLFYSVGIGQISSEVPQNLSASRPQDRQFILSSKKLLLSDSGFYLCAWRHSGGAAFFGPGTRLTVL.

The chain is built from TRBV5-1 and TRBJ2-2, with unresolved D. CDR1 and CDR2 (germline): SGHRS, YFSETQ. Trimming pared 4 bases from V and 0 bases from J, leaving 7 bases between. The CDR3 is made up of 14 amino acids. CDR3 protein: CASSIATNTGELFF. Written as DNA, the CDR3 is TGCGCCAGCAGCATTGCTACGAACACCGGGGAGCTGTTTTTT.

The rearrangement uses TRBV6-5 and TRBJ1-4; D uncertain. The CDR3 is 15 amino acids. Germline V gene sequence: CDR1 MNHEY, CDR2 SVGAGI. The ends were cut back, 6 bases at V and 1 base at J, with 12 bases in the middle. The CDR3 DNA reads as TGTGCCAGCAGCCGCGGAGGGAGAACTAATGAAAAACTGTTTTTT. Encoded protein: CASSRGGRTNEKLFF.

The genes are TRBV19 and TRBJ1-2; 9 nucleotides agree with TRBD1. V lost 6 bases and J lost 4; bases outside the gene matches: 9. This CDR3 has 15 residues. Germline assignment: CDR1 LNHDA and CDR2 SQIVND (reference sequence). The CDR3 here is CASRTGTGLGYGYTF. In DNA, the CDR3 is TGTGCCAGTAGGACCGGGACAGGGCTAGGCTATGGCTACACCTTC.

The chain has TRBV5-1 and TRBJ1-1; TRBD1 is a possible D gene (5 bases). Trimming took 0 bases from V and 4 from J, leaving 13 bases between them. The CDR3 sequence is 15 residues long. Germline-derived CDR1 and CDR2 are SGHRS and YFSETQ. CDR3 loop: CASSLGDFGPTEAFF. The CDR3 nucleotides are TGCGCCAGCAGCTTGGGGGACTTCGGCCCCACTGAAGCTTTCTTT.

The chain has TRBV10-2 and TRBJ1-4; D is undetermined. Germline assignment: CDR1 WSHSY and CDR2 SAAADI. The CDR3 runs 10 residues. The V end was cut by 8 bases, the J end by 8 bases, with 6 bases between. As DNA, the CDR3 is TGCGCCAGCTCGGGAGAAAAACTGTTTTTT. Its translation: CASSGEKLFF.

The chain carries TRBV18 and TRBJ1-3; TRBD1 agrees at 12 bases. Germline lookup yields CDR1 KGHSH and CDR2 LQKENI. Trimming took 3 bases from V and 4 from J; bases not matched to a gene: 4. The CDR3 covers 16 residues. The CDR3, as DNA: TGTGCCAGCTCACCGGGACAGGGGGCTATAGGAAACACCATATATTTT. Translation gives CASSPGQGAIGNTIYF.

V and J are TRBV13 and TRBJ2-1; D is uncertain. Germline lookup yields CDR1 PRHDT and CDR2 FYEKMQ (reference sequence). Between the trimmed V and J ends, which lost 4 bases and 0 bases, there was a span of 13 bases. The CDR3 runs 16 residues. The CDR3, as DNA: TGTGCCAGCAGCTCCCTAGGTTTAAGCTCCTACAATGAGCAGTTCTTC. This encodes CASSSLGLSSYNEQFF.

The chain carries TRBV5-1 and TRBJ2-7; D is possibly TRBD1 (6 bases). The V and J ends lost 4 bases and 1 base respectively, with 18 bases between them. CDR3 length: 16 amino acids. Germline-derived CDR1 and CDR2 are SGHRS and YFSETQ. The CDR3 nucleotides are TGCGCCAGCAGCCAAGGGGCCAGGGGTACATCCTACGAGCAGTACTTC. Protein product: CASSQGARGTSYEQYF.

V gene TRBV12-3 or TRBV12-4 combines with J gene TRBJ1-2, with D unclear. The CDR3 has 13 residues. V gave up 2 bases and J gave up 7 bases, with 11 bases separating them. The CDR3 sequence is CASSLWAVPGYTF. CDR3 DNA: TGTGCCAGCAGTTTATGGGCAGTGCCTGGCTACACCTTC.

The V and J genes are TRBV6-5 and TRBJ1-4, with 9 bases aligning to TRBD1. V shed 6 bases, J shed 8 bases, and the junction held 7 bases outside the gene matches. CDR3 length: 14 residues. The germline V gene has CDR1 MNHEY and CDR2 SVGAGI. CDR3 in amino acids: CASSRTGAEEKLFF. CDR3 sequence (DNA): TGTGCCAGCAGCCGGACAGGGGCGGAGGAAAAACTGTTTTTT.

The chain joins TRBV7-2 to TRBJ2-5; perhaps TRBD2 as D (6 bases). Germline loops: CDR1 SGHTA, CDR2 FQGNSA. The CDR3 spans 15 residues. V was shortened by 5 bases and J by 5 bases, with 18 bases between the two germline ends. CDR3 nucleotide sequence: TGTGCCAGCAGCCCCCAAGGCGGGACCAGTGAGACCCAGTACTTC. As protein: CASSPQGGTSETQYF. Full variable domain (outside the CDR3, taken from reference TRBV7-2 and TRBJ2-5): GAGVSQSPSNKVTEKGKDVELRCDPISGHTALYWYRQSLGQGLEFLIYFQGNSAPDKSGLPSDRFSAERTGGSVSTLTIQRTQQEDSAVYLCASSPQGGTSETQYFGPGTRLLVL.

The CDR3 here is CASSYRDRGVADTQYF. The DNA for the CDR3 is TGTGCCAGCAGCTACCGGGACAGGGGAGTAGCAGATACGCAGTATTTT. The chain employs TRBV4-2 and TRBJ2-3; 10 positions match TRBD1. Germline CDR1 reads LGHNA; CDR2 reads YNFKEQ. Germline trimming cut 5 bases from V and 4 bases from J; bases unmatched to any gene: 9. The CDR3 has 16 amino acids.

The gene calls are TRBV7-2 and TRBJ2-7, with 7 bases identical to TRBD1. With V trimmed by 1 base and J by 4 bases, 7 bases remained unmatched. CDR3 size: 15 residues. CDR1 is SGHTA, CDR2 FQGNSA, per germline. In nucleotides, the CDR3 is TGTGCCAGCAGCTTAGGTCAGGGGGTGGTGTACGAGCAGTACTTC. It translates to CASSLGQGVVYEQYF. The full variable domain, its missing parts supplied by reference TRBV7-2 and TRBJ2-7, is GAGVSQSPSNKVTEKGKDVELRCDPISGHTALYWYRQSLGQGLEFLIYFQGNSAPDKSGLPSDRFSAERTGGSVSTLTIQRTQQEDSAVYLCASSLGQGVVYEQYFGPGTRLTVT.

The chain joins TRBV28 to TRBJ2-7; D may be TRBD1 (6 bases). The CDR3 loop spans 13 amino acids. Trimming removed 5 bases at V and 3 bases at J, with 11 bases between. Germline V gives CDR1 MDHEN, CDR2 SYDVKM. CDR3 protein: CASSPQGHYEQYF. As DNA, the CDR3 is TGTGCCAGCAGTCCACAGGGCCACTACGAGCAGTACTTC.

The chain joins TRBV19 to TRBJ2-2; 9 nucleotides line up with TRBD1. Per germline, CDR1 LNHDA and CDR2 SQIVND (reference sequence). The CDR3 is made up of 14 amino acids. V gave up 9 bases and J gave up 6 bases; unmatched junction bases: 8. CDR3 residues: CASTSRDRAGELFF. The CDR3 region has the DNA TGTGCCAGCACGTCCCGGGACAGGGCCGGGGAGCTGTTTTTT.